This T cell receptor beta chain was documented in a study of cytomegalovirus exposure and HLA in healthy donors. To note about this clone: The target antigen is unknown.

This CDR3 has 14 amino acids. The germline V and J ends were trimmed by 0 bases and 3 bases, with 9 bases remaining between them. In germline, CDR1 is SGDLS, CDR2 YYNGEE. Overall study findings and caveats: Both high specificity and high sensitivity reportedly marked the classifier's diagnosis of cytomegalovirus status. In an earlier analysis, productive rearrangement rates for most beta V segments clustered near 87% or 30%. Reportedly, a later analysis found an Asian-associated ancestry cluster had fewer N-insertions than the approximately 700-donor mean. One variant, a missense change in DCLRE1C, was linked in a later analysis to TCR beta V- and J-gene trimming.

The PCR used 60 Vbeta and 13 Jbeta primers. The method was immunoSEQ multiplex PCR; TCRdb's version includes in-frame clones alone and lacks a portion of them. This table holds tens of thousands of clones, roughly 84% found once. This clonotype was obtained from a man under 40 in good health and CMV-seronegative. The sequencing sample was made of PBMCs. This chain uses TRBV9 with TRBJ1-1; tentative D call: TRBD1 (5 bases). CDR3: CASSVGGDYTEAFF. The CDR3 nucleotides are TGTGCCAGCAGCGTAGGGGGGGATTACACTGAAGCTTTCTTT.